Presented here are 21 T cell receptor beta chains from one specimen sequenced in a study of shared clonotypes between healthy human individuals. The protocol was immunoSEQ multiplex PCR, while the TCRdb copy is restricted to in-frame clones and leaves out a portion. The sample carries approximately 530,000 clones, 95% to 97% recorded once. The specimen sequenced was naive CD4+ T cells sorted from blood. Noted subset: CD45RA+ positively selected. The receptors were gathered from a woman aged 30 to 39 in good health.

The CDR3 DNA reads as TGTGCCAGCAGTTTGAGGGGGGTGCCTAATGAAAAACTGTTTTTT. This codes for CASSLRGVPNEKLFF. The V and J genes are TRBV27 and TRBJ1-4, with D possibly TRBD1 on 6 matching bases. The V end lost 3 bases, the J end lost 3 bases, and 11 bases lay between the germline ends. CDR3 length equals 15 residues. The germline CDR1 and CDR2 sequences are MNHEY and SMNVEV (reference sequence).

The chain's CDR3 is CASRGTSKGEQFF. The CDR3 nucleotides read TGTGCCAGCAGGGGGACTAGTAAGGGTGAGCAGTTCTTC. The rearrangement uses TRBV25-1 and TRBJ2-1; TRBD2 aligns across 8 bases. The CDR3 consists of 13 residues. V lost 6 bases to trimming and J lost 9 bases; unmatched junction nucleotides: 7. Per the germline V gene, CDR1 is MGHDK and CDR2 is SYGVNS.

The count of this clone is one. The chain employs TRBV29-1 and TRBJ2-3, with D possibly being TRBD2 (6 bases). The CDR3 is 14 residues long. Germline CDR1 and CDR2: SQVTM and ANQGSEA. Trimming pared 7 bases from V and 4 bases from J, leaving 18 bases between. The CDR3 nucleotides are TGCAGCGAGACGGGGGATCAAGTTGCAGATACGCAGTATTTT. This translates into CSETGDQVADTQYF.

The chain combines TRBV6-1 with TRBJ2-3, with 8 bases identical to TRBD2. The CDR3 loop spans 18 amino acids. V gave up 0 bases and J gave up 0 bases; unmatched junction bases: 8. CDR1 is MNHNS and CDR2 is SASEGT in the germline V gene. CDR3: CASSEALTSGASTDTQYF. CDR3 bases: TGTGCCAGCAGTGAAGCGTTAACTAGCGGAGCTAGCACAGATACGCAGTATTTT.

This clone came up a few times. The rearrangement links TRBV11-3 to TRBJ2-7; tentatively, D is TRBD1 or TRBD2 (5 bases each). This CDR3 spans 12 amino acids. Per the germline V gene, CDR1 is SGHNT and CDR2 is YENEEA. Trimming cost V 5 bases and J 4 bases, with 9 bases left between them. The CDR3: CASSGDGYEQYF. CDR3 bases: TGTGCCAGCAGCGGGGACGGATACGAGCAGTACTTC.

This chain links TRBV5-1 with TRBJ2-7; D is unclear. Trimming cost V 0 bases and J 3 bases, with 13 bases left between them. CDR1 SGHRS and CDR2 YFSETQ come from the germline V gene. The CDR3 runs to 15 residues. CDR3 in amino acids: CASSLASRPNYEQYF. For the CDR3, the DNA is TGCGCCAGCAGCTTGGCCTCTAGACCCAACTACGAGCAGTACTTC.

The V gene is TRBV15, the J gene TRBJ2-7, with D possibly matching TRBD1 (6 bases). CDR1 and CDR2 from the germline V gene are LNHNV and YYDKDF (reference sequence). V was cut by 8 bases and J by 2 bases, with 13 bases left in between. The CDR3 contains 13 residues. The CDR3 nucleotides are TGTGCCACCCACAGGGCAGGGGCCTACGAGCAGTACTTC. It codes for CATHRAGAYEQYF.

The chain employs TRBV13 and TRBJ2-7; D may be TRBD1 (6 bases). The V gene's germline CDR1 is PRHDT and CDR2 FYEKMQ (reference sequence). With 4 bases removed from V and 1 base from J, the gap between germline ends came to 8 bases. This CDR3 is built from 13 residues. CDR3 protein: CASSYRESYEQYF. In nucleotides, the CDR3 is TGTGCCAGCAGCTACAGGGAGTCCTACGAGCAGTACTTC.

V is TRBV6-6 and J is TRBJ2-1, with no clear D. CDR3 length equals 14 residues. V was shortened by 0 bases and J by 8 bases, with 11 bases between the two germline ends. Germline CDR1 reads MNHNY; CDR2 reads SVGAGI (reference sequence). CDR3 sequence: CASSYSLGAYEQFF. CDR3 DNA: TGTGCCAGCAGTTACTCCCTGGGCGCCTATGAGCAGTTCTTC.

This clone was observed a handful of times. This chain links TRBV2 with TRBJ1-2; 11 bases line up with TRBD1. The CDR3 length is 13 residues. Trimming cost V 8 bases and J 8 bases; bases outside gene matches: 7. Germline lookup yields CDR1 SNHLY and CDR2 FYNNEI. The DNA of the CDR3 is TGTGCCAGCTCTGGACAGGGGGCTATGGGCTACACCTTC. This sequence encodes CASSGQGAMGYTF.

The chain is built from TRBV23-1 and TRBJ2-7; no definite D call. TRBV23-1 qualifies as an ORF whose function is uncertain. This CDR3 contains 14 residues. Trimming took off 0 bases at V and 0 bases at J, with 6 bases between the two ends. The CDR3 DNA reads as TGCGCCAGCAGTCAATCCGTAGACTCCTACGAGCAGTACTTC. Translation gives CASSQSVDSYEQYF.

V gene TRBV6-6 combines with J gene TRBJ2-3, with D uncertain. Germline CDR1 MNHNY, CDR2 SVGAGI (reference sequence). V lost 4 bases and J 0 bases, leaving 8 bases between the germline ends. The CDR3 spans 14 residues. CDR3 in DNA: TGTGCCAGCAGTTTTCCAGCTAGCACAGATACGCAGTATTTT. This encodes CASSFPASTDTQYF.

The chain couples TRBV2 to TRBJ2-2; TRBD1 matches 7 bases. J was trimmed by 0 bases and V by 8 bases; bases with no gene match: 6. The CDR3 consists of 15 residues. Germline V lookup: CDR1 SNHLY, CDR2 FYNNEI. CDR3 sequence: CASSLTGSNTGELFF. DNA for the CDR3: TGTGCCAGCTCCTTGACAGGGTCGAACACCGGGGAGCTGTTTTTT.

The chain combines TRBV2 with TRBJ1-4, with D hard to call. Germline lookup yields CDR1 SNHLY and CDR2 FYNNEI. V gave up 5 bases and J gave up 3 bases, with 13 bases separating them. The CDR3 loop spans 15 amino acids. The CDR3 bases are TGTGCCAGCAGTCTCGGATTGGCGGCTAATGAAAAACTGTTTTTT. Encoded protein: CASSLGLAANEKLFF. Drawing the rest from reference TRBV2 and TRBJ1-4, the complete variable domain is EPEVTQTPSHQVTQMGQEVILRCVPISNHLYFYWYRQILGQKVEFLVSFYNNEISEKSEIFDDQFSVERPDGSNFTLKIRSTKLEDSAMYFCASSLGLAANEKLFFGSGTQLSVL.

The chain links TRBV19 to TRBJ2-3; D may be TRBD2 (5 bases). The germline CDR1 and CDR2 sequences are LNHDA and SQIVND (reference sequence). The V gene lost 7 bases and the J gene lost 3 bases, with 14 bases spanning the gap. CDR3 length: 14 amino acids. CDR3 sequence: CASNDGRTTDTQYF. For the CDR3, the DNA is TGTGCCAGTAACGATGGACGGACTACAGATACGCAGTATTTT.

The chain is built from TRBV13 and TRBJ2-5; 10 positions agree with TRBD1. The J call may be wrong; the DNA end is better matched by TRBJ2-7. From germline, CDR1 is PRHDT and CDR2 FYEKMQ (reference sequence). The CDR3 spans 15 residues. The CDR3 loop is CASSSRQGASYEQYF. DNA for the CDR3: TGTGCCAGCAGCTCCCGACAGGGGGCTAGCTACGAGCAGTACTTC.

The chain has TRBV28 and TRBJ1-5; D may be TRBD1 (5 bases). Between the trimmed V and J ends, which lost 2 bases and 2 bases, there was a span of 13 bases. Germline-derived CDR1 and CDR2 are MDHEN and SYDVKM. The CDR3 runs 16 residues. The CDR3 DNA follows: TGTGCCAGCAGTTTACACGGGACCGTCGGCAATCAGCCCCAGCATTTT. Translated, it gives CASSLHGTVGNQPQHF.

V usage is TRBV28 and J usage is TRBJ2-7; perhaps TRBD1 as D (5 bases). Between the trimmed V and J ends, which lost 6 bases and 4 bases, there was a span of 10 bases. Germline CDR1 MDHEN, CDR2 SYDVKM. The CDR3 covers 12 residues. The CDR3 loop is CASSPTVYEQYF. The CDR3 nucleotides read TGTGCCAGCAGCCCGACAGTTTACGAGCAGTACTTC.

The chain joins TRBV11-1 to TRBJ1-1; 9 nucleotides line up with TRBD1. V shed 4 bases and J 12 bases; nucleotides not matched to a gene: 6. The CDR3 consists of 12 residues. The germline gives CDR1 SGHAT, CDR2 FQDESV (reference sequence). The CDR3 reads CASSSMGQGSFF. In DNA form, the CDR3 reads TGTGCCAGCAGCTCCATGGGACAGGGCTCTTTCTTT. Filled out from reference TRBV11-1 and TRBJ1-1, the complete variable domain reads EAEVAQSPRYKITEKSQAVAFWCDPISGHATLYWYRQILGQGPELLVQFQDESVVDDSQLPKDRFSAERLKGVDSTLKIQPAELGDSAMYLCASSSMGQGSFFGQGTRLTVV.

J is TRBJ2-1 and V is TRBV23-1; D gene unclear. TRBV23-1 is treated as an ORF (open reading frame) with a function not yet certain. The CDR3 contains 14 residues. Trimming removed 10 bases from V and 5 bases from J, with 18 bases in between. The CDR3 spells CATKHVPLNNEQFF. CDR3 coding DNA: TGCGCCACCAAACACGTTCCCCTTAACAATGAGCAGTTCTTC.

J is TRBJ1-4 and V is TRBV4-2; no clear D. Germline loops: CDR1 LGHNA, CDR2 YNFKEQ. V was pared by 5 bases and J by 0 bases, with 7 bases between. The CDR3 spans 14 residues. The DNA for the CDR3 is TGTGCCAGCAGCTTGCGAACAACTAATGAAAAACTGTTTTTT. Amino acid sequence: CASSLRTTNEKLFF.